This T cell receptor (beta chain) is from a study of blood T cell repertoires in COVID-19. The CDR3 loop spans 15 amino acids. Germline V CDR1 and CDR2: SGHDT, YYEEEE. Trimming removed 2 bases from V and 3 bases from J, with 12 bases in between. The repertoire was sequenced with immunoSEQ multiplex PCR; TCRdb's copy has only in-frame clones and lacks some. Of roughly 150,000 clones listed, over 75% are singletons. Sequencing input: peripheral blood. This TCR was sampled from a man aged 18 to 29 with COVID-19, enrolled during active disease. This rearrangement joins TRBV5-6 to TRBJ2-1, with D tentatively TRBD2 (6 bases). CDR3 amino acids: CASSFYGGNYNEQFF. The CDR3, as DNA: TGTGCCAGCAGCTTTTATGGCGGGAACTACAATGAGCAGTTCTTC. The variable domain in full, completed from reference TRBV5-6 and TRBJ2-1, reads DAGVTQSPTHLIKTRGQQVTLRCSPKSGHDTVSWYQQALGQGPQFIFQYYEEEERQRGNFPDRFSGHQFPNYSSELNVNALLLGDSALYLCASSFYGGNYNEQFFGPGTRLTVL.